This TCR beta chain emerged from a study of CD4+ T cells in melanoma. Repertoires were generated with immunoSEQ multiplex PCR, while TCRdb's copy carries only in-frame clones and drops some. The data contain 5,300 or so clones, about two thirds of them seen just once; the ten biggest clones take up roughly 22%. The CDR3 has 14 residues. V was trimmed by 3 bases and J by 6 bases, leaving 15 bases between them. CDR1 and CDR2 from the germline V gene are LNHDA and SQIVND (reference sequence). V is TRBV19 and J is TRBJ2-7; D gene ambiguous. This clonotype was sampled from a human donor with melanoma. The sequencing input was cells from a culture (not recorded whether cultured in vitro). For the CDR3, the DNA is TGTGCCAGTAGTATCTCTTTGCACACGGCCGAGCAGTACTTC. Its translation is CASSISLHTAEQYF.